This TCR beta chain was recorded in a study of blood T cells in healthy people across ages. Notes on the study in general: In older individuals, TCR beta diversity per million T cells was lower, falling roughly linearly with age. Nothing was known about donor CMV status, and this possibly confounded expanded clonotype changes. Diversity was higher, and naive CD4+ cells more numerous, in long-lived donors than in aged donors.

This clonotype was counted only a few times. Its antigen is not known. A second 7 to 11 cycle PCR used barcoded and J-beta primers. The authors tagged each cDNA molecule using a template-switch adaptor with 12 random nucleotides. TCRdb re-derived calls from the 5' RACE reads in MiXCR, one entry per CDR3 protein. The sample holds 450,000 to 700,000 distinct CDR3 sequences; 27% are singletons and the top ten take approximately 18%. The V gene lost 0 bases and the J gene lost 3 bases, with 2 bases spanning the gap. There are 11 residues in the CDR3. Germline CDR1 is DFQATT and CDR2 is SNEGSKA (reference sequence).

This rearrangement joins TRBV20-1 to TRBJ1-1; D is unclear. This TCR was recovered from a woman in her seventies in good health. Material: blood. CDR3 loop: CSARDYTEAFF. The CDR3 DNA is TGCAGTGCTAGAGATTACACTGAAGCTTTCTTT.